The entry below describes one T cell receptor (beta chain). This specimen comes from a study of blood T cell repertoires in COVID-19. The CDR3 sequence is 13 residues long. The V gene lost 3 bases and the J gene lost 7 bases, with 12 bases spanning the gap. The germline CDR1 and CDR2 sequences are SGHNT and YENEEA. Per the study methods: Researchers report that nucleated cell counts were estimated from reference gene primer amplification. Data came from immunoSEQ multiplex PCR; TCRdb stores just in-frame clones and leaves some out. Clonal size and the V and J genes are those of that table, whereas D and trimming came from the DNA. The sample gives roughly 150,000 clones, approximately 77% of which show up once; 15% to 20% is in the top ten.

The specimen sequenced was PBMCs or T cells enriched from blood (not recorded which). This TCR was sampled from a man aged 55 to 70 who had recovered from COVID-19. This chain uses TRBV11-3 with TRBJ2-5, with D perhaps matching TRBD1 (6 bases). For the CDR3, the DNA is TGTGCCAGCAGCTTCAACAGGGAAGGGACCCAGTACTTC. It specifies CASSFNREGTQYF.